These 14 T cell receptor beta chains were sequenced from one sample in a study of T cells in Graves' hyperthyroidism and ophthalmopathy. Researchers amplified the TCR beta CDR3 regions from RNA transcripts. Using the HTBI primer set, a first-round RT-PCR was run on the TCR CDR3. TCRdb re-called the multiplex PCR reads through MiXCR, storing one row per CDR3 protein. The sample includes some 560,000 distinct CDR3 sequences, about a sixth of them seen just once. What was sequenced was blood. The receptors were sampled from a woman in her twenties or thirties with Graves' hyperthyroidism.

This clonotype was detected only a few times. The rearrangement joins TRBV14 to TRBJ2-7, with 8 bases lining up with TRBD1. The trim removed 4 bases at V and 2 bases at J, leaving 7 bases unmatched. Per the germline V gene, CDR1 is SGHDN and CDR2 is FVKESK. This CDR3 has 15 residues. The DNA for the CDR3 is TGTGCCAGCAGCCGAACAGGGGGGCCCACCTACGAGCAGTACTTC. Translating gives CASSRTGGPTYEQYF. The variable domain in full, with the rest retrieved from reference TRBV14 and TRBJ2-7, is EAGVTQFPSHSVIEKGQTVTLRCDPISGHDNLYWYRRVMGKEIKFLLHFVKESKQDESGMPNNRFLAERTGGTYSTLKVQPAELEDSGVYFCASSRTGGPTYEQYFGPGTRLTVT.

Concerning this clonotype: The junction departs from the called germline gene at one end, perhaps through a read error. The chain carries TRBV7-9 and TRBJ2-5; TRBD1 aligns across 10 bases. CDR1 is SEHNR and CDR2 is FQNEAQ in the germline V gene (reference sequence). CDR3 length equals 14 residues. This CDR3 reads CASSPRTGGEAQYF. CDR3 nucleotide sequence: TGTGCCAGCAGTCCTCGGACAGGGGGAGAGGCCCAGTACTTC.

In its sample, this clonotype was seen a few times. The chain couples TRBV5-1 to TRBJ2-1; TRBD2 aligns across 7 bases. The junction had 8 bases not matched to a gene; V was cut back by 2 bases and J by 9 bases. CDR1 SGHRS and CDR2 YFSETQ come from the germline V gene. There are 14 residues in the CDR3. The CDR3 spells CASSFGLVFGEQFF. CDR3 coding DNA: TGCGCCAGCAGCTTTGGACTAGTATTTGGTGAGCAGTTCTTC.

In the case of this clonotype: A much larger clonotype is one base distant, so this may be a read error. This sequence joins TRBV30 and TRBJ1-2; 7 bases line up with TRBD1. Germline CDR1 GTSNPN, CDR2 SVGIG (reference sequence). The length of the CDR3 is 14 residues. The CDR3 DNA follows: TGTGCCTGGAGCGGGGACAGTCCTAACTGTGGCTACACCTTC. Amino acid sequence: CAWSGDSPNCGYTF.

Many counts were recorded for this clonotype. The chain has TRBV3-1 and TRBJ2-7; D is tentatively TRBD1 or TRBD2 (5 bases each). V was clipped by 4 bases and J by 1 base, with 8 bases between them. The CDR3 is 13 amino acids. Germline loops: CDR1 LGHDT, CDR2 YNNKEL (reference sequence). CDR3 residues: CASSPWGSYEQYF. CDR3 DNA sequence: TGTGCCAGCAGCCCATGGGGGTCCTACGAGCAGTACTTC.

This clonotype occurred a few times. Mismatch with germline at one junction end may stem from a read error. This sequence joins TRBV20-1 and TRBJ2-4, with no clear D. Germline lookup yields CDR1 DFQATT and CDR2 SNEGSKA (reference sequence). The CDR3 contains 13 residues. This CDR3 is CSAGDTHFDIQYF. The CDR3 nucleotides read TGCAGTGCTGGAGATACCCACTTCGACATTCAGTACTTC.

This clonotype showed up many times. This sequence joins TRBV7-9 and TRBJ2-2; D uncertain. CDR1 and CDR2 from the germline V gene are SEHNR and FQNEAQ (reference sequence). V was clipped by 6 bases and J by 6 bases, with 14 bases between them. The CDR3 is 14 amino acids. The CDR3 spells CASSSGSRAGELFF. In DNA, the CDR3 is TGTGCCAGCAGTTCCGGGTCCAGAGCCGGGGAGCTGTTTTTT.

Only a few counts were recorded for this clonotype. A much larger clone lies one base from this, so it may be a read error. V gene TRBV11-2 combines with J gene TRBJ2-5, with D unresolved. Between the trimmed V and J ends, which lost 4 bases and 5 bases, there was a span of 14 bases. The CDR3 is 14 amino acids. The V gene's germline CDR1 is SGHAT and CDR2 FQNNGV. The CDR3 here is CASSSSRFRETQYF. The CDR3 DNA reads as TGTGCCAGCAGCTCGTCTCGGTTCCGGGAGACCCAGTACTTC.

The chain links TRBV9 to TRBJ1-1; no clear D gene. There are 14 residues in the CDR3. Germline CDR1 reads SGDLS; CDR2 reads YYNGEE. The ends were cut back, 3 bases at V and 1 base at J, with 10 bases in the middle. CDR3 coding DNA: TGTGCCAGCAGCGGAAGGGAGGAGAACACTGAAGCTTTCTTT. It codes for CASSGREENTEAFF.

This clonotype appeared many times. The chain has TRBV12-3 or TRBV12-4 and TRBJ1-3; TRBD1 agrees at 7 bases. This CDR3 region has 15 residues. V shed 6 bases, J shed 3 bases, and the junction held 8 bases outside the gene matches. This CDR3 reads CASRKQGSSGNTIYF. Written as DNA, the CDR3 is TGTGCCAGCAGAAAACAGGGGTCCAGTGGAAACACCATATATTTT.

The chain recombines TRBV7-2 with TRBJ1-2; D gene uncertain. The CDR3 consists of 15 residues. The germline CDR1 and CDR2 sequences are SGHTA and FQGNSA. V gave up 2 bases and J gave up 8 bases, with 18 bases separating them. CDR3 sequence reads: CASSLTPHGEGGYTF. The CDR3 coding sequence is TGTGCCAGCAGCTTAACCCCCCATGGGGAAGGGGGCTACACCTTC. The variable domain in full, completed from reference TRBV7-2 and TRBJ1-2, reads GAGVSQSPSNKVTEKGKDVELRCDPISGHTALYWYRQSLGQGLEFLIYFQGNSAPDKSGLPSDRFSAERTGGSVSTLTIQRTQQEDSAVYLCASSLTPHGEGGYTFGSGTRLTVV.

This chain connects TRBV5-1 to TRBJ2-1; TRBD2 might be the D (6 bases). CDR3 length equals 13 residues. The germline V gene has CDR1 SGHRS and CDR2 YFSETQ. The germline V and J ends were trimmed by 4 bases and 14 bases, with 19 bases remaining between them. CDR3 region: CASSPGTDREEFF. The CDR3 DNA reads TGCGCCAGCAGCCCCGGGACTGACCGAGAGGAGTTCTTC.

This clonotype was counted ten times or more. This chain joins TRBV6-2 or TRBV6-3 and TRBJ2-3, with 8 bases aligning to TRBD2. The length of the CDR3 is 18 residues. Germline values: CDR1 MNHEY, CDR2 SVGEGT. The V and J ends lost 4 bases and 4 bases, in that order; junction bases with no gene match: 16. The CDR3 bases are TGTGCCAGCAGTTTCCCGTCATCGGGACTAGTCGCGGCAGATACGCAGTATTTT. It codes for CASSFPSSGLVAADTQYF.

This clonotype has a handful of counts. This chain connects TRBV5-6 to TRBJ2-7; 12 nucleotides agree with TRBD2. After removal of 5 bases from V and 3 bases from J, the junction contained 6 bases not matched to a gene. The CDR3 spans 15 residues. Germline V gene data show CDR1 as SGHDT and CDR2 as YYEEEE. This CDR3 is CASSLTSGGFYEQYF. The CDR3 DNA follows: TGTGCCAGCAGTTTGACTAGCGGGGGTTTCTACGAGCAGTACTTC.